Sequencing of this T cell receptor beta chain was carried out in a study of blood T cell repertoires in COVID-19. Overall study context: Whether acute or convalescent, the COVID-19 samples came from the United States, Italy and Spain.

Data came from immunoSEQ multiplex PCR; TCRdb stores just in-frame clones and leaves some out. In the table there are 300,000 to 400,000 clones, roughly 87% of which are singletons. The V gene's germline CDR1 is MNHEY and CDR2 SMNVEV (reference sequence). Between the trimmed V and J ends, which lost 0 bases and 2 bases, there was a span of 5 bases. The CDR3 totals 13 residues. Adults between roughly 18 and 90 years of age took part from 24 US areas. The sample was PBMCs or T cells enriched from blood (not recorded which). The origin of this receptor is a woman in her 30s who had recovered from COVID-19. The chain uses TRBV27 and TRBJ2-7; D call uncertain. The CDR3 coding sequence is TGTGCCAGCAGTTTATCGGCAGCCTACGAGCAGTACTTC. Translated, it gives CASSLSAAYEQYF.